The text below deals with one TCR beta chain. This clone's antigen is unknown. The sample holds no much larger clone one base away, and base qualities are not on file. These data originate in a study of T cell changes during pregnancy in multiple sclerosis (dated by TCRdb to between 2017 and 2020). General notes on the study: Changes in the T cell repertoire over the course of pregnancy were examined in this study in women with multiple sclerosis.

The library was prepared using the immunoSEQ multiplex PCR assay. The immuneACCESS repertoire file appears here via TCRdb, limited to in-frame rearrangements. These files lack a portion of the clones; in checked studies, under half of the deficit traces to unresolved V genes, and the cause of the others is not known. This sample is represented by fewer than 70,000 clones; about nine tenths of them were singletons. Around 2.5% of the sample lies in the top ten. This sequence originates from a female donor in good health, enrolled as a control in a pregnancy study. Sequencing was performed on peripheral blood, taken in the second trimester of pregnancy.

The nucleotide sequence is given as TGTGCCAGCAGCTCCGGTTCGACAGCCGAAGCTTTCTTT. It encodes CASSSGSTAEAFF. The chain couples TRBV11-3 to TRBJ1-1, and the D gene may be TRBD1, 5 bases matching. Based on the germline V gene, the CDR1 and CDR2 sequences are SGHNT and YENEEA. Trimming removed 4 bases from V and 8 bases from J, leaving 14 bases between the germline ends. The CDR3 runs 13 amino acids, cysteine and phenylalanine included. The kept DNA is CDR3 alone, 39 bases in frame from the first base.